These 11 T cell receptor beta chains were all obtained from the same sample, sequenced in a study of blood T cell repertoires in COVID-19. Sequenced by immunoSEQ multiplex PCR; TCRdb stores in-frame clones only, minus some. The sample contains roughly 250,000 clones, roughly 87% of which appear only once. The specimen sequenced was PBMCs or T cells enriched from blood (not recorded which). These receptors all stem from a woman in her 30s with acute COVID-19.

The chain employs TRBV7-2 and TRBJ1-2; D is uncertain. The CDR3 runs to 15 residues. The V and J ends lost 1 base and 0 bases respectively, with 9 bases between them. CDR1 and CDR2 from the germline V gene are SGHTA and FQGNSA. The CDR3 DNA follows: TGTGCCAGCAGCTTAGGAGGGTGGGCTAACTATGGCTACACCTTC. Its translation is CASSLGGWANYGYTF.

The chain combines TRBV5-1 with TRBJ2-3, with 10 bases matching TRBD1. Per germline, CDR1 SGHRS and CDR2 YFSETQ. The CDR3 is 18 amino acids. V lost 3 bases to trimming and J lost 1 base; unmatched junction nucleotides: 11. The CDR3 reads CASSSGTGATLGTDTQYF. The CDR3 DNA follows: TGCGCCAGCAGCTCCGGGACAGGGGCGACTCTGGGCACAGATACGCAGTATTTT.

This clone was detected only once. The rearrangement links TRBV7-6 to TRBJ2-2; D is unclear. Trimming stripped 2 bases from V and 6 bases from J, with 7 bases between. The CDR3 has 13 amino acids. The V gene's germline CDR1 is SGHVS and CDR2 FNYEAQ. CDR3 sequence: CASSLIVSGELFF. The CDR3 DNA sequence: TGTGCCAGCAGCTTAATCGTCTCCGGGGAGCTGTTTTTT. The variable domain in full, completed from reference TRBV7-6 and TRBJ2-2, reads GAGVSQSPRYKVTKRGQDVALRCDPISGHVSLYWYRQALGQGPEFLTYFNYEAQQDKSGLPNDRFSAERPEGSISTLTIQRTEQRDSAMYRCASSLIVSGELFFGEGSRLTVL.

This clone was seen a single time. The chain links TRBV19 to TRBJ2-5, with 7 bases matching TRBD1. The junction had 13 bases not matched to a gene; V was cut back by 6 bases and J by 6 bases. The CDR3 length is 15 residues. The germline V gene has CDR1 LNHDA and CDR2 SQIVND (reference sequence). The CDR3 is CASSPGQPLLKTQYF. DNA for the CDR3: TGTGCCAGTAGCCCGGGACAGCCGCTCCTAAAGACCCAGTACTTC.

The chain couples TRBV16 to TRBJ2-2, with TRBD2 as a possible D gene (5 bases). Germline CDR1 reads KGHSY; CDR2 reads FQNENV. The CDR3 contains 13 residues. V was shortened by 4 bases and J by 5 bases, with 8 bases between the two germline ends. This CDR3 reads CASSLSGTGELFF. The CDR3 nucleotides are TGTGCCAGCAGCCTTTCGGGAACCGGGGAGCTGTTTTTT.

CDR3 nucleotide sequence: TGTGCCAGCAGCCCCGTGGGGGAGGCTGGTCAGCCCCAGCATTTT. This encodes CASSPVGEAGQPQHF. This chain connects TRBV9 to TRBJ1-5, with D possibly matching TRBD1 (5 bases). Trimming left V 4 bases short and J 6 bases short, with 17 bases between. Germline V gene sequence: CDR1 SGDLS, CDR2 YYNGEE. This CDR3 has 15 residues.

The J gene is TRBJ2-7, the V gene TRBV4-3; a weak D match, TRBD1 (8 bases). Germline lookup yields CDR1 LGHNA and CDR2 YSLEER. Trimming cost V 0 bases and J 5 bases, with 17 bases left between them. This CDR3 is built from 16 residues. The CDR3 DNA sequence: TGCGCCAGCAGCCAAGATAGGACAGGGACTATAAACGAGCAGTACTTC. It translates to CASSQDRTGTINEQYF.

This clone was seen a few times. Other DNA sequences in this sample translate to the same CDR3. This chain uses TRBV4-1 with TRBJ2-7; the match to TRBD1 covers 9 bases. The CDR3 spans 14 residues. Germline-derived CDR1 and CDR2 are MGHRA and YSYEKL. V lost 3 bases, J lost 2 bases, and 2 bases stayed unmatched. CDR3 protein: CASSQGTGTYEQYF. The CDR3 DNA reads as TGCGCCAGCAGCCAGGGGACAGGGACCTACGAGCAGTACTTC.

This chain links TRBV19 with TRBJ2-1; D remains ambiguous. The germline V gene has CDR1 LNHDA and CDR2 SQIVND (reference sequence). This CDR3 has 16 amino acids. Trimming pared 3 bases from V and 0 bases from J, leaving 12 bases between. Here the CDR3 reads CASSIASVASYNEQFF. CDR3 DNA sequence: TGTGCCAGTAGTATCGCGAGTGTCGCCTCCTACAATGAGCAGTTCTTC. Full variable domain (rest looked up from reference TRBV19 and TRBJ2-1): DGGITQSPKYLFRKEGQNVTLSCEQNLNHDAMYWYRQDPGQGLRLIYYSQIVNDFQKGDIAEGYSVSREKKESFPLTVTSAQKNPTAFYLCASSIASVASYNEQFFGPGTRLTVL.

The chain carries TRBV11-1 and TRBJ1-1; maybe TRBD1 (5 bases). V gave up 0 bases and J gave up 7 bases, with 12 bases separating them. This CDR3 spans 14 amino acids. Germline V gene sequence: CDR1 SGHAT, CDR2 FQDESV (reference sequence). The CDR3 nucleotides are TGTGCCAGCAGCTTAGCTCCTAGTGACAGTGAAGCTTTCTTT. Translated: CASSLAPSDSEAFF.

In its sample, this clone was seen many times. Here the CDR3 reads CASSEEGTNEKLFF. CDR3 in DNA: TGTGCCAGCAGTGAAGAGGGGACTAATGAAAAACTGTTTTTT. The rearrangement joins TRBV6-1 to TRBJ1-4, with D possibly being TRBD1 (5 bases). The V and J ends lost 1 base and 2 bases respectively, with 5 bases between them. Germline-derived CDR1 and CDR2 are MNHNS and SASEGT. The CDR3 sequence is 14 residues long.